These 10 T cell receptor beta chains share one sample of origin, sequenced in a study of blood T cell repertoires in COVID-19. Using immunoSEQ multiplex PCR, the repertoire was profiled, and TCRdb retains in-frame clones only, with some absent. This table holds about 350,000 clones, about 92% found once. Source material: peripheral blood. The receptor set was obtained from a woman aged 55-69 years with COVID-19, enrolled during active disease.

The V and J genes are TRBV30 and TRBJ1-2; D unresolved. Germline CDR1 reads GTSNPN; CDR2 reads SVGIG (reference sequence). The CDR3 covers 13 residues. Trimming removed 0 bases from V and 8 bases from J, with 13 bases in between. This CDR3 is CAWSVRTREGYTF. The CDR3 nucleotides read TGTGCCTGGAGTGTACGCACACGGGAGGGCTACACCTTC.

Notes on this clone: This sample includes further DNA sequences coding for the same CDR3. In nucleotides, the CDR3 is TGTGCCAGTAGTATAGGGGACAGTGGCTACACCTTC. The encoded protein is CASSIGDSGYTF. This chain connects TRBV19 to TRBJ1-2; the match to TRBD1 covers 7 bases. V gave up 1 base and J gave up 7 bases; unmatched junction bases: 0. The CDR3 contains 12 residues. Per the germline V gene, CDR1 is LNHDA and CDR2 is SQIVND (reference sequence).

The V call is TRBV21-1, the J call TRBJ1-3; TRBD1 is the table's D call, not checked against the DNA. TRBV21-1 is tagged as a pseudogene. The CDR3 totals 18 residues. CDR3 amino acids: CASSLRILVTDSGNTIYF. For the CDR3, the DNA is TGTGCCAGCAGCCTCCGCATCCTCGTGACAGACTCTGGAAACACCATATATTTT.

The count of this clone is one. The V call is TRBV3-1 (or the pseudogene TRBV3-2), the J call TRBJ1-2, with TRBD1 as a possible D gene (6 bases). Trimming removed 6 bases at V and 0 bases at J, with 14 bases between. This CDR3 region has 15 residues. CDR1 and CDR2 from the germline V gene are LGHDT and YNNKEL (reference sequence). CDR3 residues: CASRRGQLANYGYTF. Written as DNA, the CDR3 is TGTGCCAGCAGAAGAGGACAGTTAGCTAACTATGGCTACACCTTC.

J is TRBJ1-1 and V is TRBV5-4; 8 nucleotides line up with TRBD1. Trimming at V came to 3 bases and at J to 4 bases, leaving 11 bases not matched to a gene. CDR3 length: 16 amino acids. Looked up from germline, CDR1 is SGHNT and CDR2 is YYREEE (reference sequence). The CDR3 reads CASSWGTDRGGTEAFF. DNA of the CDR3: TGTGCCAGCAGCTGGGGAACAGACAGGGGAGGCACTGAAGCTTTCTTT. Supplemented by reference TRBV5-4 and TRBJ1-1, the full variable domain reads ETGVTQSPTHLIKTRGQQVTLRCSSQSGHNTVSWYQQALGQGPQFIFQYYREEENGRGNFPPRFSGLQFPNYSSELNVNALELDDSALYLCASSWGTDRGGTEAFFGQGTRLTVV.

V is TRBV11-2 and J is TRBJ2-2; D is undetermined. From germline, CDR1 is SGHAT and CDR2 FQNNGV. Trimming removed 6 bases at V and 2 bases at J, with 7 bases between. CDR3 length equals 13 residues. DNA for the CDR3: TGTGCCAGCAGTTCTAGAAACACCGGGGAGCTGTTTTTT. It is translated as CASSSRNTGELFF. The variable domain in full, completed from reference TRBV11-2 and TRBJ2-2, reads EAGVAQSPRYKIIEKRQSVAFWCNPISGHATLYWYQQILGQGPKLLIQFQNNGVVDDSQLPKDRFSAERLKGVDSTLKIQPAKLEDSAVYLCASSSRNTGELFFGEGSRLTVL.

This sequence joins TRBV19 and TRBJ1-2; the D gene is possibly TRBD1 (5 bases). The CDR3 loop spans 13 amino acids. Deletions cut 5 bases from V and 4 bases from J, with 11 bases between. Per germline, CDR1 LNHDA and CDR2 SQIVND (reference sequence). The CDR3: CASSVTVAYGYTF. CDR3 sequence (DNA): TGTGCCAGTAGTGTGACAGTGGCCTATGGCTACACCTTC.

This chain uses TRBV15 with TRBJ2-3, with D possibly being TRBD1 (5 bases). Trimming took off 0 bases at V and 1 base at J, with 8 bases between the two ends. Per germline, CDR1 LNHNV and CDR2 YYDKDF (reference sequence). The CDR3 is 15 residues long. The CDR3 DNA sequence: TGTGCCACCAGCAGAGATTCGACAGGCACAGATACGCAGTATTTT. This codes for CATSRDSTGTDTQYF.

The chain recombines TRBV10-1 with TRBJ1-6, with 8 bases lining up with TRBD1. CDR3 length equals 13 residues. Trimming removed 6 bases from V and 7 bases from J; junction bases left unmatched: 2. CDR1 and CDR2 from the germline V gene are WNHNN and SYGVQD (reference sequence). For the CDR3, the DNA is TGCGCCAGCAGCCGACAGGGGAATTCACCCCTCCACTTT. This encodes CASSRQGNSPLHF.

The chain has TRBV4-2 and TRBJ2-3, with 8 bases lining up with TRBD2. The length of the CDR3 is 17 residues. Germline values: CDR1 LGHNA, CDR2 YNFKEQ. Trimming removed 4 bases from V and 1 base from J; junction bases left unmatched: 10. In nucleotides, the CDR3 is TGTGCCAGCAGCCGCCGACTAGCGAGCGAAGGCACAGATACGCAGTATTTT. Translated, it gives CASSRRLASEGTDTQYF.